Shown below are 31 T cell receptor beta chains from a single sample sequenced in a study of blood T cell repertoires in COVID-19. The protocol was immunoSEQ multiplex PCR, while the TCRdb copy is restricted to in-frame clones and leaves out a portion. Of nearly 400,000 clones in the sample, around nine tenths were seen once. Sequenced: PBMCs or T cells enriched from blood (not recorded which). The receptors originated from a woman aged 25 to 45 who had recovered from COVID-19.

The J gene is TRBJ2-1, the V gene TRBV20-1, with a tentative D call TRBD2 (5 bases). CDR3 length equals 11 residues. Germline CDR1 DFQATT, CDR2 SNEGSKA (reference sequence). The V end lost 4 bases, the J end lost 6 bases, and 7 bases lay between the germline ends. The CDR3 protein is CSATSFNEQFF. CDR3 DNA sequence: TGCAGTGCTACTAGCTTCAATGAGCAGTTCTTC.

The gene calls are TRBV4-1 and TRBJ1-2; 8 nucleotides match TRBD1. Germline V gene sequence: CDR1 MGHRA, CDR2 YSYEKL. This CDR3 region has 15 residues. V gave up 1 base and J gave up 4 bases; unmatched junction bases: 5. This CDR3 is CASSQGQGSLYGYTF. CDR3 coding DNA: TGCGCCAGCAGCCAAGGACAGGGGAGCCTCTATGGCTACACCTTC.

The chain recombines TRBV14 with TRBJ1-2; no clear D. Germline V CDR1 and CDR2: SGHDN, FVKESK. V lost 0 bases, J lost 5 bases, and 16 bases lay in between. The CDR3 is 16 residues long. CDR3 in DNA: TGTGCCAGCAGCCAAGACTCCCGACGAGGGTTATATGGCTACACCTTC. It codes for CASSQDSRRGLYGYTF.

This sequence joins TRBV10-3 and TRBJ2-7, with 7 positions matching TRBD2. The germline gives CDR1 ENHRY, CDR2 SYGVKD. The CDR3 totals 14 residues. J gave up 2 bases and V 5 bases, and 6 bases lay outside the gene matches. The CDR3 nucleotides are TGTGCCATCAGTCCGCTAGCGGATACCTACGAGCAGTACTTC. This codes for CAISPLADTYEQYF.

CDR3: CASSPWDRAGTGTGELFF. The CDR3 DNA sequence: TGTGCCAGCAGCCCCTGGGACAGGGCAGGAACGGGCACCGGGGAGCTGTTTTTT. This chain joins TRBV4-2 and TRBJ2-2; the match to TRBD1 covers 9 bases. Germline V gene data show CDR1 as LGHNA and CDR2 as YNFKEQ. V dropped 4 bases and J dropped 4; count of bases not matched to a gene: 13. This CDR3 region has 18 residues.

The CDR3 DNA reads as TGCGCCAGCAGTGAACGTGCGGGAGGGCCGAACACCGGGGAGCTGTTTTTT. Translated: CASSERAGGPNTGELFF. The rearrangement uses TRBV10-2 and TRBJ2-2; TRBD2 aligns across 9 bases. CDR1 and CDR2 from the germline V gene are WSHSY and SAAADI. The ends lost 3 bases at V and 0 bases at J; junction bases unmatched: 5. This CDR3 contains 17 residues.

The rearrangement joins TRBV9 to TRBJ2-3; 12 bases are a match to TRBD1. Germline loops: CDR1 SGDLS, CDR2 YYNGEE. V trimming: 3 bases; J trimming: 4 bases; junction bases outside the gene matches: 6. The CDR3 extends over 16 amino acids. In DNA form, the CDR3 reads TGTGCCAGCAGCGCTCCGGGACAGGGGGCATCAGATACGCAGTATTTT. Translating gives CASSAPGQGASDTQYF.

The chain recombines TRBV19 with TRBJ1-2; 9 nucleotides match TRBD1. Germline assignment: CDR1 LNHDA and CDR2 SQIVND (reference sequence). The CDR3 contains 14 residues. The trim removed 7 bases at V and 1 base at J, leaving 4 bases unmatched. The CDR3 region is CASIGTGSNYGYTF. DNA for the CDR3: TGTGCCAGTATCGGGACAGGGAGTAACTATGGCTACACCTTC.

The V call is TRBV30, the J call TRBJ1-4, with TRBD1 as a possible D gene (6 bases). Trimming removed 5 bases from V and 11 bases from J, with 12 bases in between. The CDR3 sequence is 11 residues long. Germline values: CDR1 GTSNPN, CDR2 SVGIG (reference sequence). As DNA, the CDR3 is TGTGCCTGGGGTACAACAGGGAAACTGTTTTTT. It yields the protein CAWGTTGKLFF.

CDR3 residues: CASSIDRNLIGTEAFF. The CDR3 DNA reads TGTGCCAGTAGTATTGACAGGAACCTAATAGGCACTGAAGCTTTCTTT. The gene calls are TRBV19 and TRBJ1-1; TRBD1 might be the D (6 bases). Per the germline V gene, CDR1 is LNHDA and CDR2 is SQIVND (reference sequence). This CDR3 has 16 residues. V was cut by 3 bases and J by 4 bases, with 18 bases left in between.

The V gene is TRBV19, the J gene TRBJ2-3, with D maybe TRBD2 (5 bases). CDR3 size: 16 residues. Germline lookup yields CDR1 LNHDA and CDR2 SQIVND (reference sequence). Trimming cost V 3 bases and J 8 bases, with 21 bases left between them. CDR3 nucleotides: TGTGCCAGTAGTATCTCGGGCTCGGGGAACATAGTTACGCAGTATTTT. This codes for CASSISGSGNIVTQYF.

V is TRBV9 and J is TRBJ2-5, with 11 bases lining up with TRBD2. With 5 bases clipped from V and 4 bases from J, the junction kept 10 bases outside the gene matches. The CDR3 is 16 amino acids. Germline CDR1 is SGDLS and CDR2 is YYNGEE. The CDR3 bases are TGTGCCAGCAGTGGTAGACTAGCGGGACTTTTAGAGACCCAGTACTTC. Its translation: CASSGRLAGLLETQYF.

The chain couples TRBV7-3 to TRBJ1-1; TRBD1 is a possible D gene (5 bases). V dropped 6 bases and J dropped 2 bases, with 13 bases sitting between them. This CDR3 contains 14 residues. Germline CDR1 and CDR2: SGHTA and FQGTGA. In DNA form, the CDR3 reads TGTGCCAGCAGTTCTCAGGGTATCAACACTGAAGCTTTCTTT. It translates to CASSSQGINTEAFF.

This clone appeared a few times. J is TRBJ2-7 and V is TRBV7-2; D may be TRBD2 (6 bases). The CDR3 runs to 12 residues. The V end was cut by 5 bases, the J end by 2 bases, with 7 bases between. Per germline, CDR1 SGHTA and CDR2 FQGNSA. For the CDR3, the DNA is TGTGCCAGCAGCCCGGGAGCCTACGAGCAGTACTTC. Its translation: CASSPGAYEQYF.

The chain uses TRBV19 and TRBJ2-3; 8 bases fit TRBD1. CDR1 is LNHDA, CDR2 SQIVND, per germline (reference sequence). The CDR3 consists of 15 residues. V was clipped by 8 bases and J by 7 bases; unmatched bases: 14. The CDR3 reads CASRPTGTGVYTQYF. CDR3 in DNA: TGTGCCAGTCGCCCGACCGGGACAGGAGTTTATACGCAGTATTTT.

V and J are TRBV29-1 and TRBJ2-5; 7 bases match TRBD1. Germline-derived CDR1 and CDR2 are SQVTM and ANQGSEA. The V segment lost 6 bases and the J segment 5 bases; nucleotides outside the gene matches: 9. The length of the CDR3 is 13 residues. The CDR3 DNA reads TGCAGCGTGAGAAGGGGGCGCGGGGAGACCCAGTACTTC. Protein: CSVRRGRGETQYF. Full variable domain (rest looked up from reference TRBV29-1 and TRBJ2-5): SAVISQKPSRDICQRGTSLTIQCQVDSQVTMMFWYRQQPGQSLTLIATANQGSEATYESGFVIDKFPISRPNLTFSTLTVSNMSPEDSSIYLCSVRRGRGETQYFGPGTRLLVL.

The chain joins TRBV5-4 to TRBJ2-7; the match to TRBD2 covers 10 bases. Per germline, CDR1 SGHNT and CDR2 YYREEE (reference sequence). V gave up 4 bases and J gave up 5 bases; unmatched junction bases: 9. The CDR3 runs 15 residues. CDR3 DNA sequence: TGTGCCAGCAGCCACCTAGCGGGGGAGAGGAACGAGCAGTACTTC. It encodes CASSHLAGERNEQYF.

This clone was recorded only once. The rearrangement links TRBV7-2 to TRBJ1-5; tentatively, D is TRBD1 (5 bases). The CDR3 spans 14 residues. Trimming pared 2 bases from V and 5 bases from J, leaving 10 bases between. The germline V gene has CDR1 SGHTA and CDR2 FQGNSA. CDR3 in amino acids: CASSLWGVDQPQHF. The CDR3 coding sequence is TGTGCCAGCAGCTTATGGGGGGTGGATCAGCCCCAGCATTTT.

In this sample, this clone turned up once. The chain combines TRBV5-4 with TRBJ2-7, with 10 nucleotides matching TRBD2. J gave up 7 bases and V 0 bases, and 7 bases lay outside the gene matches. The CDR3 length is 15 residues. Germline V CDR1 and CDR2: SGHNT, YYREEE (reference sequence). The CDR3 reads CASSLDLAGAREQYF. The CDR3 DNA follows: TGTGCCAGCAGCTTGGACCTAGCGGGAGCCCGAGAGCAGTACTTC.

The chain couples TRBV9 to TRBJ1-2, with TRBD1 matching 9 bases. Germline trimming cut 0 bases from V and 7 bases from J; bases unmatched to any gene: 1. The CDR3 length is 13 residues. The germline CDR1 and CDR2 sequences are SGDLS and YYNGEE. The CDR3 region is CASSVEDRGGYTF. In DNA, the CDR3 is TGTGCCAGCAGCGTAGAGGACAGGGGTGGCTACACCTTC.

The chain is built from TRBV28 and TRBJ1-5; tentatively, D is TRBD1 (6 bases). In germline, CDR1 is MDHEN, CDR2 SYDVKM. The CDR3 extends over 14 amino acids. The V end was cut by 6 bases, the J end by 3 bases, with 12 bases between. CDR3 nucleotide sequence: TGTGCCAGCAGGGGCGGACAGTTCAATCAGCCCCAGCATTTT. Translation gives CASRGGQFNQPQHF.

For the CDR3, the DNA is TGTGCCAGCAGCTTGGCCAACCTCGGTGGCTACACCTTC. This encodes CASSLANLGGYTF. The V call is TRBV5-4, the J call TRBJ1-2; unclear D gene. Germline CDR1 and CDR2: SGHNT and YYREEE (reference sequence). V shed 0 bases and J shed 7 bases, with 10 bases lying between them. The CDR3 has 13 amino acids. Supplemented by reference TRBV5-4 and TRBJ1-2, the full variable domain reads ETGVTQSPTHLIKTRGQQVTLRCSSQSGHNTVSWYQQALGQGPQFIFQYYREEENGRGNFPPRFSGLQFPNYSSELNVNALELDDSALYLCASSLANLGGYTFGSGTRLTVV.

The rearrangement links TRBV30 to TRBJ2-7, with TRBD2 matching over 10 bases. Germline lookup yields CDR1 GTSNPN and CDR2 SVGIG (reference sequence). Trimming took 2 bases from V and 4 from J; bases not matched to a gene: 5. The CDR3 has 14 amino acids. The CDR3 spells CAWSRGLAAYEQYF. In DNA, the CDR3 is TGTGCCTGGAGTAGAGGACTAGCGGCGTACGAGCAGTACTTC. The complete variable domain, with remaining parts taken from reference TRBV30 and TRBJ2-7, reads SQTIHQWPATLVQPVGSPLSLECTVEGTSNPNLYWYRQAAGRGLQLLFYSVGIGQISSEVPQNLSASRPQDRQFILSSKKLLLSDSGFYLCAWSRGLAAYEQYFGPGTRLTVT.

J is TRBJ2-7 and V is TRBV7-8; TRBD2 might be the D (5 bases). V was pared by 1 base and J by 5 bases, with 27 bases between. CDR3 size: 19 residues. Looked up from germline, CDR1 is SGHVS and CDR2 is FQNEAQ. The CDR3 coding sequence is TGTGCCAGCAGCTTAGTACTCCCGAATACTAGAGGGTCGGGCCACGAGCAGTACTTC. This encodes CASSLVLPNTRGSGHEQYF.

The chain links TRBV5-6 to TRBJ1-2, with 8 bases identical to TRBD1. CDR3 length: 16 amino acids. Germline CDR1 and CDR2: SGHDT and YYEEEE. V trimming: 1 base; J trimming: 3 bases; junction bases outside the gene matches: 8. CDR3 DNA sequence: TGTGCCAGCAGCTTGTATGACCCAGGGGGCGACTATGGCTACACCTTC. Translated: CASSLYDPGGDYGYTF.

Notes on this clone: This CDR3 is also generated by other DNA sequences in the sample. The chain carries TRBV5-1 and TRBJ1-2; the match to TRBD1 covers 7 bases. V gave up 0 bases and J gave up 6 bases; unmatched junction bases: 2. The CDR3 spans 13 residues. Germline V gene data show CDR1 as SGHRS and CDR2 as YFSETQ. The CDR3, as DNA: TGCGCCAGCAGCTTGGGACAGGGTGATGGCTACACCTTC. The encoded protein is CASSLGQGDGYTF.

This chain joins TRBV7-2 and TRBJ1-5, with D possibly being TRBD1 (5 bases). The CDR3 length is 13 residues. CDR1 is SGHTA and CDR2 is FQGNSA in the germline V gene. Trimming shortened V by 3 bases and J by 15 bases, and 18 bases separated the two germline ends. The CDR3 protein is CASSFQTGSGWHF. The CDR3 DNA is TGTGCCAGCAGCTTCCAAACAGGATCAGGGTGGCATTTT.

CDR3 sequence (DNA): TGTGCTAGTGGTCCCCGAAGCCCGTCGTACAATGAGCAGTTCTTC. It translates to CASGPRSPSYNEQFF. The chain carries TRBV12-5 and TRBJ2-1; D is unclear. Trimming took off 5 bases at V and 4 bases at J, with 15 bases between the two ends. Germline V lookup: CDR1 LGHNT, CDR2 FRNRAP. This CDR3 comprises 15 residues.

This chain uses TRBV7-8 with TRBJ1-2, with 9 bases identical to TRBD1. Germline assignment: CDR1 SGHVS and CDR2 FQNEAQ. The CDR3 covers 15 residues. J gave up 4 bases and V 5 bases, and 8 bases lay outside the gene matches. CDR3 residues: CASSPGGDRVYGYTF. In nucleotides, the CDR3 is TGTGCCAGCAGCCCGGGAGGGGACAGGGTCTATGGCTACACCTTC.

The CDR3 DNA sequence: TGTGCCAGCAGACTACGACAGTCTGAAAAACTGTTTTTT. This sequence encodes CASRLRQSEKLFF. The V gene is TRBV6-5, the J gene TRBJ1-4; a possible D gene is TRBD1 (5 bases). Germline CDR1 is MNHEY and CDR2 is SVGAGI. This CDR3 region has 13 residues. Trimming removed 6 bases at V and 7 bases at J, with 12 bases between.

The chain carries TRBV12-5 and TRBJ1-1; tentatively, D is TRBD1 (5 bases). CDR1 and CDR2 from the germline V gene are LGHNT and FRNRAP. With 10 bases removed from V and 1 base from J, the gap between germline ends came to 19 bases. The CDR3 is 15 amino acids. Written as DNA, the CDR3 is TGTGCTACCCAACCCCGGGGGTTCGGGAACACTGAAGCTTTCTTT. Residues: CATQPRGFGNTEAFF.